Each of the 16 T cell receptor beta chains below was sequenced from the same sample in a study of identical twins. TCRdb analysed the 5' RACE reads with MiXCR anew, one entry per CDR3 protein. This table has roughly 720,000 distinct CDR3 sequences, about 18% appearing once. Another study also made use of these data, one on T cells expressing NK-cell markers.

Sequencing was performed on PBMCs. The receptors here all came from a woman younger than 35 in good health.

This clonotype occurred a few times. The chain uses TRBV14 and TRBJ2-7; weak D call: TRBD1 (6 bases). This CDR3 is built from 14 residues. Trimming cost V 2 bases and J 2 bases, with 10 bases left between them. Germline assignment: CDR1 SGHDN and CDR2 FVKESK. The CDR3 DNA reads TGTGCCAGCAGCCAAATCCCAGGGGCCTACGAGCAGTACTTC. Its protein is CASSQIPGAYEQYF.

This clonotype was recorded many times. The chain combines TRBV12-3 or TRBV12-4 with TRBJ2-6, with D unclear. Trimming shortened V by 8 bases and J by 3 bases, and 2 bases separated the two germline ends. The CDR3 sequence is 11 residues long. The CDR3 spells CASRGANVLTF. DNA for the CDR3: TGTGCCAGCCGTGGGGCCAACGTCCTGACTTTC.

The rearrangement links TRBV12-3 or TRBV12-4 to TRBJ2-1; 7 nucleotides agree with TRBD2. The ends lost 5 bases at V and 0 bases at J; junction bases unmatched: 7. The CDR3 sequence is 16 residues long. Here the CDR3 reads CASSRLAHSSYNEQFF. The CDR3, as DNA: TGTGCCAGCAGTCGACTAGCCCATTCCTCCTACAATGAGCAGTTCTTC.

Only a few counts were recorded for this clonotype. This sequence joins TRBV29-1 and TRBJ1-6; 9 positions match TRBD1. Per the germline V gene, CDR1 is SQVTM and CDR2 is ANQGSEA. The CDR3 consists of 13 residues. The V and J ends lost 6 bases and 7 bases, in that order; junction bases with no gene match: 4. CDR3 nucleotides: TGCAGCGTATCGACAGGGGGGAATTCACCCCTCCACTTT. It yields the protein CSVSTGGNSPLHF.

This clonotype appeared a few times. The chain uses TRBV12-3 or TRBV12-4 and TRBJ2-1, with 8 nucleotides matching TRBD2. The junction had 6 bases not matched to a gene; V was cut back by 4 bases and J by 7 bases. This CDR3 has 14 amino acids. Here the CDR3 DNA reads TGTGCCAGCAGTTCACTAGCGGACGGGAATGAGCAGTTCTTC. It yields the protein CASSSLADGNEQFF.

V usage is TRBV5-1 and J usage is TRBJ2-1; tentative D call: TRBD2 (5 bases). CDR3 length: 14 residues. Trimming left V 0 bases short and J 9 bases short, with 13 bases between. CDR1 is SGHRS, CDR2 YFSETQ, per germline. CDR3 residues: CASSLGEADSEQFF. The CDR3 bases are TGCGCCAGCAGCTTGGGGGAAGCGGATAGTGAGCAGTTCTTC.

V is TRBV7-9 and J is TRBJ2-3; perhaps TRBD2 as D (5 bases). Germline V CDR1 and CDR2: SEHNR, FQNEAQ (reference sequence). The CDR3 sequence is 15 residues long. Trimming took 5 bases from V and 9 from J, leaving 21 bases between them. The DNA of the CDR3 is TGTGCCAGCAGCGGGCCCTCCACCCCCGGGGTGACGCAGTATTTT. Its translation is CASSGPSTPGVTQYF. Full variable domain (rest looked up from reference TRBV7-9 and TRBJ2-3): DTGVSQNPRHKITKRGQNVTFRCDPISEHNRLYWYRQTLGQGPEFLTYFQNEAQLEKSRLLSDRFSAERPKGSFSTLEIQRTEQGDSAMYLCASSGPSTPGVTQYFGPGTRLTVL.

Only a few counts were recorded for this clonotype. The gene calls are TRBV7-9 and TRBJ2-4; 10 nucleotides align to TRBD1. Germline V CDR1 and CDR2: SEHNR, FQNEAQ (reference sequence). V shed 5 bases and J 3 bases; nucleotides not matched to a gene: 10. The CDR3 totals 17 residues. In DNA, the CDR3 is TGTGCCAGCAGCCCGTCCCGGGACAGGGGAGGCAAAAACATTCAGTACTTC. Encoded protein: CASSPSRDRGGKNIQYF. The whole variable domain, remainder taken from reference TRBV7-9 and TRBJ2-4, is DTGVSQNPRHKITKRGQNVTFRCDPISEHNRLYWYRQTLGQGPEFLTYFQNEAQLEKSRLLSDRFSAERPKGSFSTLEIQRTEQGDSAMYLCASSPSRDRGGKNIQYFGAGTRLSVL.

The V call is TRBV3-1, the J call TRBJ2-1, with TRBD2 matching over 9 bases. Germline-derived CDR1 and CDR2 are LGHDT and YNNKEL (reference sequence). The V gene end was trimmed by 8 bases and the J gene end by 9 bases; junction bases not matched to a gene: 14. CDR3 size: 15 residues. The CDR3: CASWPGREGHGEQFF. CDR3 nucleotide sequence: TGTGCCAGCTGGCCGGGGCGGGAGGGCCACGGTGAGCAGTTCTTC.

This clonotype was observed a handful of times. The chain carries TRBV6-2 or TRBV6-3 and TRBJ2-1, with 11 bases aligning to TRBD2. V trimming: 8 bases; J trimming: 4 bases; junction bases outside the gene matches: 10. The germline gives CDR1 MNHEY, CDR2 SVGEGT. The CDR3 totals 16 residues. In DNA form, the CDR3 reads TGTGCCAGCCGTCCACCCCTAGCGGGAGGTTACAATGAGCAGTTCTTC. This gives the protein CASRPPLAGGYNEQFF.

In DNA form, the CDR3 reads TGTGCCATCAGTGAGTCCGCAGGTGGGCCAATGGGGAGGGAGTACTTC. Its protein product is CAISESAGGPMGREYF. The chain is built from TRBV10-3 and TRBJ2-7, with TRBD2 matching 7 bases. Germline trimming cut 0 bases from V and 11 bases from J; bases unmatched to any gene: 16. CDR1 and CDR2 from the germline V gene are ENHRY and SYGVKD. The CDR3 runs to 16 residues.

This clonotype was picked up a small number of times. The V and J genes are TRBV5-1 and TRBJ2-2; TRBD1 might be the D (5 bases). The germline V and J ends were trimmed by 3 bases and 10 bases, with 16 bases remaining between them. This CDR3 is built from 14 residues. Per the germline V gene, CDR1 is SGHRS and CDR2 is YFSETQ. CDR3 in amino acids: CASSSPEGAEELFF. DNA of the CDR3: TGCGCCAGCAGCTCCCCTGAAGGGGCCGAGGAGCTGTTTTTT.

This clonotype has ten or more counts. The chain couples TRBV5-1 to TRBJ1-1, with 9 bases matching TRBD1. The trim removed 3 bases at V and 4 bases at J, leaving 4 bases unmatched. The CDR3 contains 14 residues. Germline lookup yields CDR1 SGHRS and CDR2 YFSETQ. The CDR3 DNA reads as TGCGCCAGCAGCTGGGGACAGGGTGGCACTGAAGCTTTCTTT. This translates into CASSWGQGGTEAFF.

The rearrangement links TRBV12-3 or TRBV12-4 to TRBJ1-1, with TRBD1 as a possible D gene (5 bases). The CDR3 is 13 residues long. V was cut by 8 bases and J by 3 bases, with 13 bases left in between. The CDR3 sequence is CASSAGEYTEAFF. The CDR3 region has the DNA TGTGCCAGCTCCGCGGGGGAGTACACTGAAGCTTTCTTT.

In its sample, this clonotype was seen a few times. The gene calls are TRBV7-2 and TRBJ1-2; D is undetermined. Trimming removed 6 bases from V and 4 bases from J, with 12 bases in between. This CDR3 has 13 amino acids. From germline, CDR1 is SGHTA and CDR2 FQGNSA. This CDR3 is CASRWTVIYGYTF. The CDR3, as DNA: TGTGCCAGCAGGTGGACTGTGATCTATGGCTACACCTTC.

This clonotype was counted a few times. V and J are TRBV20-1 and TRBJ2-7; 9 bases align to TRBD2. The CDR3 consists of 12 residues. With 3 bases clipped from V and 8 bases from J, the junction kept 5 bases outside the gene matches. The V gene's germline CDR1 is DFQATT and CDR2 SNEGSKA (reference sequence). The CDR3 protein is CSASRLADKQYF. As DNA, the CDR3 is TGCAGTGCTAGTAGACTAGCGGACAAGCAGTACTTC.